The 23 T cell receptor beta chains reported below all come from one sample, sequenced in a study of T cells after yellow fever vaccination. TCRdb re-called the 5' RACE reads with MiXCR, one entry per CDR3 protein. This sample carries hundreds of thousands of distinct CDR3 sequences, around an eighth of them seen once, and the ten largest clones take over 13%. This material consisted of PBMCs, taken on the day of the yellow fever booster vaccination. These receptors originate from a man aged 25-45 years who received the YFV17D yellow fever vaccine.

The rearrangement uses TRBV29-1 and TRBJ2-5; D is unresolved. This CDR3 is built from 13 residues. Trimming cost V 4 bases and J 5 bases, with 14 bases left between them. Germline V gives CDR1 SQVTM, CDR2 ANQGSEA. As DNA, the CDR3 is TGCAGCGTTGTGTCGGTTCTTTGGGAGACCCAGTACTTC. Translating it yields CSVVSVLWETQYF.

The chain has TRBV5-6 and TRBJ1-5; no definite D call. Per the germline V gene, CDR1 is SGHDT and CDR2 is YYEEEE. This CDR3 has 16 residues. V was cut by 0 bases and J by 1 base, with 11 bases left in between. CDR3 sequence (DNA): TGTGCCAGCAGCTTGGGCCAATCAGTAAGCAATCAGCCCCAGCATTTT. It codes for CASSLGQSVSNQPQHF.

This chain joins TRBV12-3 or TRBV12-4 and TRBJ2-7; 12 bases are shared with TRBD2. The CDR3 covers 14 residues. Trimming removed 6 bases from V and 4 bases from J; junction bases left unmatched: 4. The CDR3 loop reads CASSTSGRLYEQYF. CDR3 in DNA: TGTGCCAGCAGCACTAGCGGGAGGCTGTACGAGCAGTACTTC.

This clonotype was seen a handful of times. The V call is TRBV7-2, the J call TRBJ1-2; tentatively, D is TRBD1 (5 bases). The germline gives CDR1 SGHTA, CDR2 FQGNSA. V dropped 7 bases and J dropped 8 bases, with 14 bases sitting between them. This CDR3 is 12 amino acids long. This CDR3 is CASISRGIGYTF. The CDR3 bases are TGTGCCAGCATCTCGAGGGGTATAGGCTACACCTTC.

The V and J genes are TRBV3-1 and TRBJ2-2; D possibly corresponds to TRBD2 (6 bases). This CDR3 has 14 amino acids. Germline CDR1 is LGHDT and CDR2 is YNNKEL (reference sequence). Trimming took off 5 bases at V and 5 bases at J, with 12 bases between the two ends. This CDR3 is CASSALRETGELFF. CDR3 bases: TGTGCCAGCAGCGCCCTTCGGGAGACCGGGGAGCTGTTTTTT.

The J gene is TRBJ2-3, the V gene TRBV6-5; perhaps TRBD2 as D (6 bases). The V and J ends lost 0 bases and 7 bases respectively, with 14 bases between them. Germline assignment: CDR1 MNHEY and CDR2 SVGAGI. The CDR3 has 15 amino acids. The DNA of the CDR3 is TGTGCCAGCAGTTACTCTGGGGACTCTAGGTATACGCAGTATTTT. Its protein is CASSYSGDSRYTQYF.

This chain connects TRBV5-1 to TRBJ2-1, with TRBD1 matching 7 bases. In germline, CDR1 is SGHRS, CDR2 YFSETQ. V lost 2 bases to trimming and J lost 3 bases; unmatched junction nucleotides: 5. The CDR3 extends over 15 amino acids. Here the CDR3 DNA reads TGCGCCAGCAGCTTATCCGGGACAGACTACAATGAGCAGTTCTTC. Its translation: CASSLSGTDYNEQFF.

The rearrangement uses TRBV6-5 and TRBJ2-3; D is possibly TRBD2 (7 bases). The germline CDR1 and CDR2 sequences are MNHEY and SVGAGI. This CDR3 contains 16 residues. V was shortened by 2 bases and J by 2 bases, with 14 bases between the two germline ends. The CDR3 DNA reads as TGTGCCAGCAGTTACAGGACTAGGGGGAACACAGATACGCAGTATTTT. This codes for CASSYRTRGNTDTQYF.

This rearrangement joins TRBV2 to TRBJ2-5; TRBD1 is a possible D gene (5 bases). V lost 5 bases, J lost 2 bases, and 21 bases lay in between. CDR3 size: 17 residues. Germline-derived CDR1 and CDR2 are SNHLY and FYNNEI. The CDR3 DNA is TGTGCCAGCAGTAAACAGGCTACGCCACTGATTCAAGAGACCCAGTACTTC. This translates into CASSKQATPLIQETQYF.

The table lists this clonotype with a few counts. CDR3 in amino acids: CSGLAAYNEQFF. The CDR3 DNA reads TGCAGTGGACTAGCGGCTTACAATGAGCAGTTCTTC. V and J are TRBV20-1 and TRBJ2-1; 9 bases are a match to TRBD2. Germline loops: CDR1 DFQATT, CDR2 SNEGSKA (reference sequence). This CDR3 has 12 residues. V gave up 7 bases and J gave up 4 bases; unmatched junction bases: 2.

In this sample, this clonotype turned up a few times. The chain links TRBV6-1 to TRBJ2-3; D is perhaps TRBD1 or TRBD2 (5 bases each). Per germline, CDR1 MNHNS and CDR2 SASEGT. Deletions cut 4 bases from V and 1 base from J, with 15 bases between. The CDR3 totals 16 residues. The CDR3 region has the DNA TGTGCCAGCAGTGGGGGACCGCAGAAGGGCACAGATACGCAGTATTTT. Amino acid sequence: CASSGGPQKGTDTQYF.

The rearrangement links TRBV7-6 to TRBJ2-2, with TRBD2 matching over 7 bases. The CDR3 runs 14 residues. With V trimmed by 5 bases and J by 6 bases, 6 bases remained unmatched. CDR1 and CDR2 (germline): SGHVS, FNYEAQ. The CDR3 loop is CASSGAGVSGELFF. CDR3 in DNA: TGTGCCAGCAGCGGGGCGGGAGTTTCCGGGGAGCTGTTTTTT.

The V gene is TRBV29-1, the J gene TRBJ2-1; D not certain. The CDR3 is 11 residues long. Germline CDR1 is SQVTM and CDR2 is ANQGSEA. Deletions cut 2 bases from V and 10 bases from J, with 9 bases between. Here the CDR3 DNA reads TGCAGCGTTGAATCTGTTAGGGAGCAGTTCTTC. Residues: CSVESVREQFF.

This clonotype was recorded a few times. The rearrangement joins TRBV19 to TRBJ2-7; TRBD2 might be the D (6 bases). Germline CDR1 LNHDA, CDR2 SQIVND (reference sequence). The V end was cut by 8 bases, the J end by 2 bases, with 10 bases between. This CDR3 has 12 residues. CDR3 nucleotide sequence: TGTGCCAGTCTAGCGCCTACCTACGAGCAGTACTTC. Translation: CASLAPTYEQYF.

V and J are TRBV6-1 and TRBJ1-1; D is unresolved. CDR1 and CDR2 (germline): MNHNS, SASEGT. V was shortened by 5 bases and J by 4 bases, with 14 bases between the two germline ends. CDR3 length: 14 amino acids. The CDR3 loop reads CASSPPLRGTEAFF. DNA for the CDR3: TGTGCCAGCAGTCCCCCTTTACGCGGCACTGAAGCTTTCTTT.

V gene TRBV7-9 combines with J gene TRBJ2-1; D gene unclear. The V gene lost 8 bases and the J gene lost 0 bases, with 11 bases spanning the gap. CDR3 size: 14 residues. Germline V gene sequence: CDR1 SEHNR, CDR2 FQNEAQ (reference sequence). The CDR3 here is CASGQSSSYNEQFF. The CDR3, as DNA: TGTGCCAGCGGTCAGTCGAGCTCCTACAATGAGCAGTTCTTC. The full variable domain, rest sourced from reference TRBV7-9 and TRBJ2-1, is DTGVSQNPRHKITKRGQNVTFRCDPISEHNRLYWYRQTLGQGPEFLTYFQNEAQLEKSRLLSDRFSAERPKGSFSTLEIQRTEQGDSAMYLCASGQSSSYNEQFFGPGTRLTVL.

This clonotype has only a few counts. The chain recombines TRBV30 with TRBJ2-4; D may be TRBD2 (5 bases). CDR3 length: 10 residues. Per the germline V gene, CDR1 is GTSNPN and CDR2 is SVGIG (reference sequence). The germline V and J ends were trimmed by 3 bases and 13 bases, with 10 bases remaining between them. The CDR3 DNA is TGTGCCTGGAGACGGCGGGCCCAGTACTTC. Translating it yields CAWRRRAQYF.

Comments on this clonotype: The junction and the germline gene differ at one end; a read error may be behind it. V usage is TRBV20-1 and J usage is TRBJ2-1, with 14 bases that match TRBD2. Per germline, CDR1 DFQATT and CDR2 SNEGSKA (reference sequence). The CDR3 consists of 17 residues. CDR3 sequence: CSARGLAGGPSFNEQFF. CDR3 DNA sequence: TGCAGTGCTAGAGGACTAGCGGGAGGGCCCTCCTTCAATGAGCAGTTCTTC.

This clonotype was seen only a few times. CDR3 nucleotides: TGTGCCACCTACAGGGAGGCTCAGCCCCAGCATTTT. Translated, it gives CATYREAQPQHF. The chain has TRBV28 and TRBJ1-5; possible D gene TRBD1, 6 bases. Germline V lookup: CDR1 MDHEN, CDR2 SYDVKM. The ends were cut back, 10 bases at V and 6 bases at J, with 13 bases in the middle. CDR3 length: 12 amino acids.

This clonotype was picked up a small number of times. The rearrangement links TRBV7-3 to TRBJ2-5; D is perhaps TRBD2 (5 bases). This CDR3 has 15 amino acids. V shed 4 bases and J shed 4 bases, with 16 bases lying between them. CDR1 is SGHTA, CDR2 FQGTGA, per germline. The DNA for the CDR3 is TGTGCCAGCAGCTCCAGCGGAGGCCTTAGAGAGACCCAGTACTTC. Protein: CASSSSGGLRETQYF.

This clonotype was found a few times. An end of the junction does not agree with germline; a read error may underlie this. CDR3 in DNA: TGCGCCAGCAGCTTGGTGTCCACCCCGGGCAGGACTTTTCTCCATTTC. Protein product: CASSLVSTPGRTFLHF. The J gene is TRBJ2-7, the V gene TRBV5-1, with a possible D match to TRBD2 (5 bases). In germline, CDR1 is SGHRS, CDR2 YFSETQ. The CDR3 has 16 amino acids.

This clonotype was observed a few times. The chain joins TRBV29-1 to TRBJ2-3, with D possibly matching TRBD1 (5 bases). Trimming stripped 7 bases from V and 5 bases from J, with 22 bases between. The CDR3 is made up of 15 amino acids. In germline, CDR1 is SQVTM, CDR2 ANQGSEA. This CDR3 is CSGRPPLGRRDTQYF. The CDR3 DNA is TGCAGCGGTCGACCGCCCCTGGGGCGGAGAGATACGCAGTATTTT.

This sequence joins TRBV28 and TRBJ1-1; TRBD1 is a possible D gene (6 bases). Per germline, CDR1 MDHEN and CDR2 SYDVKM. V lost 5 bases and J lost 3, with 10 bases in between. The CDR3 is 13 residues long. CDR3 sequence: CASSLRGDTEAFF. The CDR3 DNA follows: TGTGCCAGCAGTCTGAGGGGGGACACTGAAGCTTTCTTT.